The T cell receptor (beta chain) under discussion was sequenced for a study of cytomegalovirus exposure and HLA in healthy donors. At the level of the study: In a later analysis, it was reported that the approximately 110 validation repertoires had been produced on the same platform as the 700 or so repertoires belonging to the first cohort. Study-wide findings and caveats: Most TCR sequences were rare, but some public TCRs occurred in many donors. In vitro data verified a few CMV-associated chains as specific for CMV antigens.

Germline V gene sequence: CDR1 MNHEY, CDR2 SVGAGI. V lost 0 bases to trimming and J lost 5 bases; unmatched junction nucleotides: 7. This CDR3 comprises 16 residues. Concerning this clone: No antigen is known for it.

From the approximately 120-subject validation cohort, which was separate from the roughly 700-subject first cohort, the donors were drawn. TCRdb's copy holds only in-frame clones and misses some; the assay was immunoSEQ multiplex PCR. The profile shows some 130,000 clones, roughly 87% of them singletons. The origin of this receptor is a woman between 18 and 30 years old in good health and CMV-seronegative. The sample taken for sequencing was PBMCs. V is TRBV6-5 and J is TRBJ1-5, with 7 bases identical to TRBD1. In DNA form, the CDR3 reads TGTGCCAGCAGTTACTCTTTTAGGGGGCTTGATCAGCCCCAGCATTTT. Translated, it gives CASSYSFRGLDQPQHF.